This T cell receptor (beta chain) was sequenced during a study of T cell clusters in autoimmune cytopenias. On the study more broadly: TRB sequencing had a median about 49,000 reads and under 3,000 distinct clonotypes per sample. Study outcomes and limitations: No cluster-lack signature appeared between secondary cytopenia and chronic lymphocytic leukemia patients, apparently due to lymphoma masking.

TRB was amplified by touch-down multiplex PCR, primer pools A and B combined. TCRdb re-called the multiplex PCR reads and gives one entry per CDR3 protein, without DNA. This listing includes under 8,500 distinct CDR3 sequences. TRB was amplified from about 260 ng of peripheral blood genomic DNA per sample. Germline V gives CDR1 MNHEY, CDR2 SVGEGT. CDR3 size: 14 residues. Points on this clonotype: The antigen is not known.

This clonotype originated in a human donor with an autoimmune cytopenia or autoimmune hepatitis (not recorded which). Material for sequencing was peripheral blood. J is TRBJ1-5 and V is TRBV6-2 or TRBV6-3. The CDR3 reads CASSWGYGNQPQHF.